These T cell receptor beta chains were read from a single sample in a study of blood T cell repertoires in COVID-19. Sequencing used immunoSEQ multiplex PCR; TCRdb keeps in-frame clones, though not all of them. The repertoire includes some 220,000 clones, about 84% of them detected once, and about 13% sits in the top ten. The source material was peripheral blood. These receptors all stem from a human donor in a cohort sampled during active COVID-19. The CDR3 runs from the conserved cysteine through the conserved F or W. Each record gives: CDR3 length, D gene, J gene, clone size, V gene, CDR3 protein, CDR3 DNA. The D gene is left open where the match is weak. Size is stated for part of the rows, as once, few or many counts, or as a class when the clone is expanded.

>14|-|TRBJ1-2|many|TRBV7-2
CASSFGGISRGYTF
TGTGCCAGCAGCTTCGGTGGAATCTCGAGGGGCTACACCTTC
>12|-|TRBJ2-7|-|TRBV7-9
CASSNADSRFSF
TGTGCCAGCAGCAATGCGGACAGCAGATTTTCCTTC
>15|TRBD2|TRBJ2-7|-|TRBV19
CASSIWTSGEKEQYF
TGTGCCAGTAGTATATGGACTAGCGGGGAGAAGGAGCAGTACTTC
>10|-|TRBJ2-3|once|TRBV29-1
CSVFGDTQYF
TGCAGCGTGTTCGGGGATACGCAGTATTTT
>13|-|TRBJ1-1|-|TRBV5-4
CASSLDGQHEAFF
TGTGCCAGCAGCCTGGACGGACAGCACGAAGCTTTCTTT
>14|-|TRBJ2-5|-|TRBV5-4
CASSSDIDQETQYF
TGTGCCAGCAGCTCCGACATAGATCAAGAGACCCAGTACTTC
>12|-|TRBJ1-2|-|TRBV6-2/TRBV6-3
CASSDEGRGYTF
TGTGCCAGCAGCGACGAGGGCCGGGGCTACACCTTC
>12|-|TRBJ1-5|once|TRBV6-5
CASSRGDQPQHF
TGTGCCAGCAGCCGCGGGGATCAGCCCCAGCATTTT
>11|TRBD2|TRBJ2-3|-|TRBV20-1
CSAIQRETQYF
TGCAGTGCTATTCAGCGGGAGACGCAGTATTTT
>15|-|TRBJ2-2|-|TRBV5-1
CASSLVRENTGELFF
TGCGCCAGCAGCTTGGTCCGGGAGAACACCGGGGAGCTGTTTTTT
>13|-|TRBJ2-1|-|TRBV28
CASSLGLRFGQFF
TGTGCCAGCAGTTTGGGACTCCGATTTGGGCAGTTCTTC
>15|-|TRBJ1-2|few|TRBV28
CASRPQEGRAYGYTF
TGTGCCAGCAGACCGCAGGAGGGGAGGGCCTATGGCTACACCTTC
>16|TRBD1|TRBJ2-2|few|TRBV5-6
CASSRRQGMNTGELFF
TGTGCCAGCAGTCGCAGACAGGGCATGAACACCGGGGAGCTGTTTTTT
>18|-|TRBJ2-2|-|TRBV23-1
CASGIRAGGKAGAGELFF
TGCGCCAGCGGCATCCGAGCAGGGGGAAAAGCGGGCGCCGGGGAGCTGTTTTTT
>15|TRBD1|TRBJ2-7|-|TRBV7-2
CASSRDRVKTYEQYF
TGTGCCAGCAGCCGGGACAGGGTTAAAACCTACGAGCAGTACTTC
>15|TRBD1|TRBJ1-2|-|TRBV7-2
CASSLGGQGYYGYTF
TGTGCCAGCAGCTTAGGGGGACAGGGGTACTATGGCTACACCTTC
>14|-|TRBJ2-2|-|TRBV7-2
CASSLAYGTGELFF
TGTGCCAGCAGCTTAGCTTACGGTACCGGGGAGCTGTTTTTT
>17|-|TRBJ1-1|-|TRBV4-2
CASSQDLGSRLNTEAFF
TGTGCCAGCAGCCAAGATTTGGGGAGCAGATTGAACACTGAAGCTTTCTTT
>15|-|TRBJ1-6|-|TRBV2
CASSVTRVGNSPLHF
TGTGCCAGCAGTGTAACCAGGGTGGGTAATTCACCCCTCCACTTT
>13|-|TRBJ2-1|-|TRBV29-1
CSVLGAFGDEQFF
TGCAGCGTTCTAGGAGCATTCGGTGATGAGCAGTTCTTC
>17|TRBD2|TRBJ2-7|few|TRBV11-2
CASSQNPPGAGGYEQYF
TGTGCCAGCAGCCAAAACCCCCCGGGAGCGGGAGGGTACGAGCAGTACTTC
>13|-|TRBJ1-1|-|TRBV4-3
CASSPIRGTEAFF
TGCGCCAGCAGCCCCATCCGGGGGACTGAAGCTTTCTTT
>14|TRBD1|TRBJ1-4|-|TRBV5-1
CASSFELTGSKLFF
TGCGCCAGCAGCTTCGAATTGACAGGGAGCAAACTGTTTTTT
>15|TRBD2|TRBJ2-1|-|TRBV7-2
CASSVSGVSYNEQFF
TGTGCCAGCAGCGTTAGCGGGGTCTCCTACAATGAGCAGTTCTTC
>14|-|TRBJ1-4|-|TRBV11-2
CASSPRGTNEKLFF
TGTGCCAGCAGCCCAAGGGGGACTAATGAAAAACTGTTTTTT
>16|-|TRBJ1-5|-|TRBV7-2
CASSLWGRVSNQPQHF
TGTGCCAGCAGCTTATGGGGCCGAGTTAGCAATCAGCCCCAGCATTTT
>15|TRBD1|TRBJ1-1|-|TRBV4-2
CASSQARGLGTEAFF
TGTGCCAGCAGCCAAGCCAGGGGGCTGGGCACTGAAGCTTTCTTT
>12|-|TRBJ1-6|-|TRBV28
CASTGLNSPLHF
TGTGCCAGCACAGGGCTTAATTCACCCCTCCACTTT
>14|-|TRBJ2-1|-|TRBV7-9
CASGSPSSYNEQFF
TGTGCCAGCGGGAGCCCCAGCTCCTACAATGAGCAGTTCTTC
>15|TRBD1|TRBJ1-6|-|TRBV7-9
CASSYTGGYNSPLHF
TGTGCCAGCAGCTATACAGGGGGTTATAATTCACCCCTCCACTTT
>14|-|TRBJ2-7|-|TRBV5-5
CASTPWGGPYEQYF
TGTGCCAGCACCCCCTGGGGGGGGCCCTACGAGCAGTACTTC